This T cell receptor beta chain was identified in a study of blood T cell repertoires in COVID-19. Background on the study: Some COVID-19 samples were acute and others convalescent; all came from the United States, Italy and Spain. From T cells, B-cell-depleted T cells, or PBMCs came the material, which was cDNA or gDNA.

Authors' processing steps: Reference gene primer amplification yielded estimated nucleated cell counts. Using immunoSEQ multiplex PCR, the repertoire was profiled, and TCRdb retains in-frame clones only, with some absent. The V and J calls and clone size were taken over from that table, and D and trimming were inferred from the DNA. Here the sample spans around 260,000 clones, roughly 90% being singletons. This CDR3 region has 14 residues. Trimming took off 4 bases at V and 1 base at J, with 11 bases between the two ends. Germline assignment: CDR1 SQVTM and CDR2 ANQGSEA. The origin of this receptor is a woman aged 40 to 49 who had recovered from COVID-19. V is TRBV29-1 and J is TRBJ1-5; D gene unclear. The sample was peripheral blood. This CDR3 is CSVGGERSNQPQHF. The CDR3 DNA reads TGCAGCGTTGGCGGGGAGAGGAGCAATCAGCCCCAGCATTTT. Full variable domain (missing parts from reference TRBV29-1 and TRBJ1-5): SAVISQKPSRDICQRGTSLTIQCQVDSQVTMMFWYRQQPGQSLTLIATANQGSEATYESGFVIDKFPISRPNLTFSTLTVSNMSPEDSSIYLCSVGGERSNQPQHFGDGTRLSIL.